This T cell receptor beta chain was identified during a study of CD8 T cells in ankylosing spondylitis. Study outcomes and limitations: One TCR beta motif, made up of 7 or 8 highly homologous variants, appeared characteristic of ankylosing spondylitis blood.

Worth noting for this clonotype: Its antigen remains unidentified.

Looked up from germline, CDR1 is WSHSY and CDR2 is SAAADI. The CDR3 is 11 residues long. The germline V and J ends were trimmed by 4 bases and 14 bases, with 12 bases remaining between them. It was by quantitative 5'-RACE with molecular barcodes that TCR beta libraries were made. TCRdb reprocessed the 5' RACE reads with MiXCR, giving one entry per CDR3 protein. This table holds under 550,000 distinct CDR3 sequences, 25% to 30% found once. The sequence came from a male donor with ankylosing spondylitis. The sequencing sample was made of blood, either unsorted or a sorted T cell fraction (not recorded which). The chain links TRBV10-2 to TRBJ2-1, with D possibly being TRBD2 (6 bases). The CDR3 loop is CASSGPEGKFF. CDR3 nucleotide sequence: TGCGCCAGCAGTGGGCCGGAGGGGAAGTTCTTC.